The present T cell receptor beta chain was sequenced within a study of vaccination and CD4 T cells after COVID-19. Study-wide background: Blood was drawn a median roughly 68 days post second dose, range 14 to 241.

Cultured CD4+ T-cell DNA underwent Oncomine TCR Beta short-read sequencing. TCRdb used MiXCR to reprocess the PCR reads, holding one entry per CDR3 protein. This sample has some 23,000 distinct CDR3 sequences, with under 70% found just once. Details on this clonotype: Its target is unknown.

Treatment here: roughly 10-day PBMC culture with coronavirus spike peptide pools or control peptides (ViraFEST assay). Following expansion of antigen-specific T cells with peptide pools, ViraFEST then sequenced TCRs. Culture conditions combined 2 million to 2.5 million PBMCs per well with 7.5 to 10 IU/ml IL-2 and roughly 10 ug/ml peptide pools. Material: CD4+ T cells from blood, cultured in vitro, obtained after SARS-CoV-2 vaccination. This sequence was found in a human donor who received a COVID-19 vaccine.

The CDR3 bases are TGTGCCAGCAGCCAAGGGACGCATGATTATGGCTACACCTTC. Protein: CASSQGTHDYGYTF. V usage is TRBV4-2 and J usage is TRBJ1-2; D ambiguous. Germline lookup yields CDR1 LGHNA and CDR2 YNFKEQ. The CDR3 runs 14 residues. V was cut by 1 base and J by 5 bases, with 11 bases left in between.